This is a list of T cell receptor beta chains from one sample in a study of control samples from healthy donors and cancer patients. This table comes from immunoSEQ multiplex PCR, and its TCRdb copy is limited to in-frame clones, with some not included. The sample has over 150,000 clones; over 90% are singletons. Sequenced sample: blood. Receptors were obtained from a woman under 40 in good health. Each CDR3 is given with its conserved first and last residue. D genes are given only for firm matches. Expanded clones get a size class; other rows say once, few or many, or leave the size out.

>-|-|TRBV11-2|TRBJ1-4
CASSSRAGGTNEKLFF
TGTGCCAGCAGCTCCAGGGCTGGGGGGACTAATGAAAAACTGTTTTTT
>-|-|TRBV6-2/TRBV6-3|TRBJ1-6
CASSIRGTALHF
TGTGCCAGCAGTATCAGGGGTACGGCCCTCCACTTT
>-|-|TRBV7-9|TRBJ1-1
CASSVGGSVTEAFF
TGTGCCAGCAGCGTTGGGGGATCGGTCACTGAAGCTTTCTTT
>-|TRBD2|TRBV7-8|TRBJ2-7
CASSFSGGTYEQYF
TGTGCCAGCAGCTTTAGCGGGGGGACCTACGAGCAGTACTTC
>-|-|TRBV15|TRBJ1-4
CATAEGSVNEKLFF
TGTGCCACCGCTGAGGGTTCCGTTAATGAAAAACTGTTTTTT
>-|-|TRBV6-5|TRBJ1-2
CASSYSGTANYGYTF
TGTGCCAGCAGTTACTCAGGAACAGCAAACTATGGCTACACCTTC
>-|-|TRBV7-9|TRBJ2-4
CASAGTKNIQYF
TGTGCCAGCGCCGGGACTAAAAACATTCAGTACTTC
>-|TRBD1|TRBV29-1|TRBJ1-1
CSVESPGGWNTEAFF
TGCAGCGTTGAAAGTCCAGGGGGTTGGAACACTGAAGCTTTCTTT
>-|-|TRBV28|TRBJ2-3
CASSLGLVRDTDTQYF
TGTGCCAGCAGTTTAGGTCTTGTGAGAGACACAGATACGCAGTATTTT
>-|-|TRBV3-1/TRBV3-2|TRBJ1-1
CASSHLSGGHAEAFF
TGTGCCAGCAGCCACCTAAGCGGGGGGCACGCTGAAGCTTTCTTT
>-|-|TRBV29-1|TRBJ1-2
CSVEGLGGLGYGYTF
TGCAGCGTTGAAGGATTGGGGGGTTTGGGCTATGGCTACACCTTC
>few|-|TRBV24-1|TRBJ2-1
CATSDRGYNEQFF
TGTGCCACCAGTGATCGAGGGTACAATGAGCAGTTCTTC
>-|-|TRBV6-5|TRBJ1-5
CASSYSREGNQPQHF
TGTGCCAGCAGTTACTCCAGGGAAGGCAATCAGCCCCAGCATTTT
>-|-|TRBV11-3|TRBJ2-3
CASSRGGSPDTQYF
TGTGCCAGCAGCAGGGGGGGAAGTCCGGATACGCAGTATTTT
>once|TRBD2|TRBV13|TRBJ2-2
CASSLIAGAYTGELFF
TGTGCCAGCAGCTTGATAGCGGGGGCCTACACCGGGGAGCTGTTTTTT
>-|-|TRBV19|TRBJ2-6
CASSRDAANVLTF
TGTGCCAGTAGCCGGGATGCGGCCAACGTCCTGACTTTC
>-|-|TRBV5-1|TRBJ1-4
CASRGGEGLATNEKLFF
TGCGCCAGCAGGGGGGGCGAGGGCCTTGCAACTAATGAAAAACTGTTTTTT
>-|-|TRBV5-1|TRBJ2-2
CASSFLANTGELFF
TGCGCCAGCAGCTTTCTAGCGAACACCGGGGAGCTGTTTTTT
>-|TRBD1|TRBV28|TRBJ1-5
CASSLHRDRGLYQPQHF
TGTGCCAGCAGTTTACACAGGGACAGGGGGCTGTATCAGCCCCAGCATTTT
>-|-|TRBV6-5|TRBJ1-2
CASSYDRQEEFYGYTF
TGTGCCAGCAGTTACGATCGGCAGGAGGAGTTCTATGGCTACACCTTC
>-|-|TRBV28|TRBJ1-5
CASSFSKSGNQPQHF
TGTGCCAGCAGCTTTTCCAAATCAGGCAATCAGCCCCAGCATTTT
>-|-|TRBV28|TRBJ2-1
CASRKDTYNEQFF
TGTGCCAGCAGAAAGGACACTTACAATGAGCAGTTCTTC
>few|-|TRBV2|TRBJ1-6
CASSELEGSRSPLHF
TGTGCCAGCAGTGAACTTGAGGGGAGTCGTTCACCCCTCCACTTT
>once|-|TRBV18|TRBJ1-2
CASSPPGSLVNYGYTF
TGTGCCAGCTCACCACCCGGCAGCCTCGTTAACTATGGCTACACCTTC
>-|-|TRBV21-1|TRBJ2-5
CASSNGTTNETQYF
TGTGCCAGCAGCAACGGGACTACCAACGAGACCCAGTACTTC
>-|-|TRBV27|TRBJ2-1
CASSLSFIFSRGEQFF
TGTGCCAGCAGTTTATCTTTTATTTTCTCGAGGGGTGAGCAGTTCTTC
>-|-|TRBV18|TRBJ2-6
CASSPPRIGGAGANVLTF
TGTGCCAGCTCACCACCAAGGATAGGGGGAGCTGGGGCCAACGTCCTGACTTTC
>-|-|TRBV5-6|TRBJ2-5
CASSFGLGETQYF
TGTGCCAGCAGCTTCGGACTCGGAGAGACCCAGTACTTC
>-|TRBD1|TRBV7-9|TRBJ1-2
CASSLGQGVENYGYTF
TGTGCCAGCAGCCTTGGACAGGGGGTGGAGAACTATGGCTACACCTTC
>-|-|TRBV7-8|TRBJ1-2
CASSLAIRDSNYGYTF
TGTGCCAGCAGCTTAGCGATCAGGGATTCAAACTATGGCTACACCTTC
>-|-|TRBV18|TRBJ2-2
CASSVTRDGELFF
TGTGCCAGCTCAGTCACTCGTGACGGGGAGCTGTTTTTT
>-|-|TRBV5-6|TRBJ1-2
CASSVGRTGTPYGYTF
TGTGCCAGCAGCGTGGGACGAACCGGGACACCCTATGGCTACACCTTC
>once|TRBD1|TRBV4-1|TRBJ2-3
CASSQFQRQGTDTQYF
TGCGCCAGCAGTCAGTTTCAGCGACAGGGTACAGATACGCAGTATTTT